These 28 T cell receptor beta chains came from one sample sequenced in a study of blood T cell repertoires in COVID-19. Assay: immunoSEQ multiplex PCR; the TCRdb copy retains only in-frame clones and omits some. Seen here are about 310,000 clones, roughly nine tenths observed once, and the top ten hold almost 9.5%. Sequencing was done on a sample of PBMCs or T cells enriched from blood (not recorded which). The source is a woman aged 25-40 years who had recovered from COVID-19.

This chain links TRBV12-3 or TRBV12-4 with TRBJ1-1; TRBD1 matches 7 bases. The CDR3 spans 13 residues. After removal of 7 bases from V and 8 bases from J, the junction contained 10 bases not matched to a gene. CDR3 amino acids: CASNEGQSREAFF. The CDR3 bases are TGTGCCAGCAACGAGGGACAGTCGAGGGAAGCTTTCTTT.

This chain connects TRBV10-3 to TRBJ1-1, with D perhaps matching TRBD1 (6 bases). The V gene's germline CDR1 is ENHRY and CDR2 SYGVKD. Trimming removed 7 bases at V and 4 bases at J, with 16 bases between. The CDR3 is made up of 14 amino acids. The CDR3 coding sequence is TGTGCCATCAAGGAGGGGGGGCCGGTCACTGAAGCTTTCTTT. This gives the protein CAIKEGGPVTEAFF.

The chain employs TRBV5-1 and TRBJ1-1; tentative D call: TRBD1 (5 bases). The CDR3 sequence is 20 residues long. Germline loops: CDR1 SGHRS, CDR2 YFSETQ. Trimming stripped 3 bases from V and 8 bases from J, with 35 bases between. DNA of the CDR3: TGCGCCAGCAGCTCCAGGGTCGGGTCGAAGGGGTCGAAAATTGAAAGAGAAGCTTTCTTT. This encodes CASSSRVGSKGSKIEREAFF.

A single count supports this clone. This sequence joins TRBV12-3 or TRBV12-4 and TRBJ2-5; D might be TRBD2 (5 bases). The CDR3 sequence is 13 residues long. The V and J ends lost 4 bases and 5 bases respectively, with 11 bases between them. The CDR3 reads CASSSLRRETQYF. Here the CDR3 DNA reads TGTGCCAGCAGTTCCCTCCGGAGGGAGACCCAGTACTTC.

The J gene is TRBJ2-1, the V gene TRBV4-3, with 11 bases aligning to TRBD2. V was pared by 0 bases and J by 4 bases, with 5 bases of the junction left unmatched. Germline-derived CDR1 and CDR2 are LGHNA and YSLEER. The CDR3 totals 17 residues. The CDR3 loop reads CASSQDRLAGGYNEQFF. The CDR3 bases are TGCGCCAGCAGCCAAGATCGGCTAGCGGGAGGATACAATGAGCAGTTCTTC.

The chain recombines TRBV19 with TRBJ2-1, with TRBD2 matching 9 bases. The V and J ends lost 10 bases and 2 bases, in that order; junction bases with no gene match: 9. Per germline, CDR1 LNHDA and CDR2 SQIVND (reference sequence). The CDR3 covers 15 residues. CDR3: CATSAGGSPYNEQFF. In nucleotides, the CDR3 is TGTGCCACGTCTGCGGGGGGGTCTCCCTACAATGAGCAGTTCTTC.

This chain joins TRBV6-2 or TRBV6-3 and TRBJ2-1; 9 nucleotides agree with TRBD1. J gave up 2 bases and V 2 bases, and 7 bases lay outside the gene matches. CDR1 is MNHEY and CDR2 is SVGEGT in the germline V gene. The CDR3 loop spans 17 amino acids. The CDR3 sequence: CASSYDPDRGTYNEQFF. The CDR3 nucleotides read TGTGCCAGCAGTTACGATCCGGACAGGGGAACCTACAATGAGCAGTTCTTC.

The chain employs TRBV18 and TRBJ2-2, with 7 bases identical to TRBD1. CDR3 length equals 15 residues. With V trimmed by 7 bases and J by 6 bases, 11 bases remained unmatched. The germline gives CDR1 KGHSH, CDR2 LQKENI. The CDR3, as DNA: TGTGCCAGCTTACGAGAAGGGGGCGTCGCCGGGGAGCTGTTTTTT. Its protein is CASLREGGVAGELFF. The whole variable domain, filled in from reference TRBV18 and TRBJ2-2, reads NAGVMQNPRHLVRRRGQEARLRCSPMKGHSHVYWYRQLPEEGLKFMVYLQKENIIDESGMPKERFSAEFPKEGPSILRIQQVVRGDSAAYFCASLREGGVAGELFFGEGSRLTVL.

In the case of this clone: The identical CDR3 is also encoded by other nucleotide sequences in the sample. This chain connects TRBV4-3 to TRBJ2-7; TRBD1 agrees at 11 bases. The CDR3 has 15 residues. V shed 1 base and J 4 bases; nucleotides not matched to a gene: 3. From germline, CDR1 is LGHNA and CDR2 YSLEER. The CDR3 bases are TGCGCCAGCAGCCAAGGGGGACAGGGGGTGTACGAGCAGTACTTC. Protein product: CASSQGGQGVYEQYF.

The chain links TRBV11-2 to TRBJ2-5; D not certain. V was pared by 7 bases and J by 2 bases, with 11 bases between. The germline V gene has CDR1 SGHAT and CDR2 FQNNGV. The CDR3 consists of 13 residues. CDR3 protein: CASIPRIQETQYF. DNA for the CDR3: TGTGCCAGCATCCCTAGGATACAAGAGACCCAGTACTTC.

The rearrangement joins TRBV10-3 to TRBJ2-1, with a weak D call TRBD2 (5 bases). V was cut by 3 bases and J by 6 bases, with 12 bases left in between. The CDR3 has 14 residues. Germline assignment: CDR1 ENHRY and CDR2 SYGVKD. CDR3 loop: CAISDASLTNEQFF. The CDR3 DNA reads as TGTGCCATCAGTGACGCTAGCCTTACCAATGAGCAGTTCTTC.

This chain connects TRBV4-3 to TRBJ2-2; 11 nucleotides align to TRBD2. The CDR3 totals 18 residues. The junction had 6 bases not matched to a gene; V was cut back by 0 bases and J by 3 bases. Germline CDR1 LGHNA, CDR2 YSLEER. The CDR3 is CASSQDSGTSGYTGELFF. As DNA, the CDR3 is TGCGCCAGCAGCCAAGATTCCGGGACTAGCGGATACACCGGGGAGCTGTTTTTT.

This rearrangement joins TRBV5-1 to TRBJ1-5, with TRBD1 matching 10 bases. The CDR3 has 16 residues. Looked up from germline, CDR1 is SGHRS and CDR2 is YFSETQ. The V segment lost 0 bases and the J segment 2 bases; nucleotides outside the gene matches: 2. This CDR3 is CASSLGDRGGNQPQHF. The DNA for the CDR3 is TGCGCCAGCAGCTTGGGGGACAGGGGAGGCAATCAGCCCCAGCATTTT.

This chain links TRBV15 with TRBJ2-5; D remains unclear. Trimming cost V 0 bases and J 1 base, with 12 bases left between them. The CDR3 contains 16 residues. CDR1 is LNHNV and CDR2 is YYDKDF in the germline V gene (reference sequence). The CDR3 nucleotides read TGTGCCACCAGCAGAGATTTTGGGCCAGTCCAAGAGACCCAGTACTTC. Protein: CATSRDFGPVQETQYF.

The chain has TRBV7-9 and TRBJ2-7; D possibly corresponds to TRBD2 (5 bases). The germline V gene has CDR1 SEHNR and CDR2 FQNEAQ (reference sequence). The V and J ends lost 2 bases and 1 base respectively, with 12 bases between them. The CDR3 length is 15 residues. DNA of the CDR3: TGTGCCAGCAGCTTAAATCGGGCGGGTTCCTACGAGCAGTACTTC. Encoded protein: CASSLNRAGSYEQYF.

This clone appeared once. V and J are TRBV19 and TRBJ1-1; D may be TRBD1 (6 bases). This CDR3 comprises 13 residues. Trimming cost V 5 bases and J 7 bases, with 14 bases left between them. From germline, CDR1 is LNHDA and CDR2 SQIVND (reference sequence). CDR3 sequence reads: CASSRGGHGEAFF. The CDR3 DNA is TGTGCCAGTAGTCGGGGGGGGCATGGTGAAGCTTTCTTT.

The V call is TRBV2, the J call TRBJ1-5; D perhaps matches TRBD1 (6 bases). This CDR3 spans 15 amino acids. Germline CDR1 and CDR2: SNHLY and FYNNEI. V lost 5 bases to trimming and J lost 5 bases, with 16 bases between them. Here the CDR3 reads CASSNTGRGYQPQHF. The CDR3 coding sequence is TGTGCCAGCAGTAATACAGGGAGGGGATATCAGCCCCAGCATTTT.

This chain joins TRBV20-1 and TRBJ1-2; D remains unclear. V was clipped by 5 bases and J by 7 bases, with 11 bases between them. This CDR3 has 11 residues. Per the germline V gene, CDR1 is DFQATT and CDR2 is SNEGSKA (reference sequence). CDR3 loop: CSAPSSFGYTF. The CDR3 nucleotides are TGCAGTGCTCCCTCTTCTTTTGGCTACACCTTC.

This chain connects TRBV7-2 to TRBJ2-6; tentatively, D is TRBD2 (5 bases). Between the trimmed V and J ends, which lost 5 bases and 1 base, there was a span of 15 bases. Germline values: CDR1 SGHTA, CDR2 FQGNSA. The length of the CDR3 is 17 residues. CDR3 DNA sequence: TGTGCCAGCAGCGTATCGATCCGGGGATCTGGGGCCAACGTCCTGACTTTC. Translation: CASSVSIRGSGANVLTF. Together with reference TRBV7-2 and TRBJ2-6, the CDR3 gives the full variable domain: GAGVSQSPSNKVTEKGKDVELRCDPISGHTALYWYRQSLGQGLEFLIYFQGNSAPDKSGLPSDRFSAERTGGSVSTLTIQRTQQEDSAVYLCASSVSIRGSGANVLTFGAGSRLTVL.

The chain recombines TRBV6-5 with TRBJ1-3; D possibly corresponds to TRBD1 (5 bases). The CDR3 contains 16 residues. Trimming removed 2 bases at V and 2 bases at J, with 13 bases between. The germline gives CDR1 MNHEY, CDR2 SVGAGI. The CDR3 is CASSYATQDAGNTIYF. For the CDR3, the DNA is TGTGCCAGCAGTTACGCTACACAGGATGCTGGAAACACCATATATTTT.

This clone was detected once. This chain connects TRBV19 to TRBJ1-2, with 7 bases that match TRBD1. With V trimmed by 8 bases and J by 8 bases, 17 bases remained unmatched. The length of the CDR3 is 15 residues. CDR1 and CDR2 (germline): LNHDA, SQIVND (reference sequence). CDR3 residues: CASGLRGDSTSGYTF. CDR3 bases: TGTGCCAGTGGCCTAAGGGGGGACAGTACATCCGGCTACACCTTC.

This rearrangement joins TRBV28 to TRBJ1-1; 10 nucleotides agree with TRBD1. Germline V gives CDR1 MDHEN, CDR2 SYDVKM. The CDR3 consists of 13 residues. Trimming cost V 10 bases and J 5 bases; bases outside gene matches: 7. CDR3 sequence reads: CATTDRGRTEAFF. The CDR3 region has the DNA TGTGCCACCACGGACAGGGGGAGGACTGAAGCTTTCTTT.

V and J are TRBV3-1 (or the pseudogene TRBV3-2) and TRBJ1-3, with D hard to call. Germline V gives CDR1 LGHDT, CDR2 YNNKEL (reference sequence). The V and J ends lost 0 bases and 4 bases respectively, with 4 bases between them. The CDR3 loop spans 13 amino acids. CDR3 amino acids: CASSQDLGNTIYF. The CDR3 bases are TGTGCCAGCAGCCAAGATCTAGGAAACACCATATATTTT.

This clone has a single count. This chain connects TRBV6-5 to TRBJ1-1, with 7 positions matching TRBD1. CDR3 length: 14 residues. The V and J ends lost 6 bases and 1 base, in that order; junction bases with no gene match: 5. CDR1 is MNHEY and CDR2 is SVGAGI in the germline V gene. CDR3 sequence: CASRQTGQNTEAFF. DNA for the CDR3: TGTGCCAGCAGACAGACAGGGCAGAACACTGAAGCTTTCTTT.

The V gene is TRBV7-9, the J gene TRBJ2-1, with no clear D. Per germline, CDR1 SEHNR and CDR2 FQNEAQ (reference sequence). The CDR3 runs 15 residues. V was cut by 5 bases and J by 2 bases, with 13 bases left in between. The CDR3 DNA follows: TGTGCCAGCAGCCCCTCGAGTTTGCCCTACAATGAGCAGTTCTTC. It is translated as CASSPSSLPYNEQFF.

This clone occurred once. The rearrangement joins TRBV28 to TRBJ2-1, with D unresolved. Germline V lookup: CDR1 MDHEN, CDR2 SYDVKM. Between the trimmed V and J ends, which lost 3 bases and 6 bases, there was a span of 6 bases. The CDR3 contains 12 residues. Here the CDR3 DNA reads TGTGCCAGCAGTTTTTCAGGCAATGAGCAGTTCTTC. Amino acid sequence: CASSFSGNEQFF.

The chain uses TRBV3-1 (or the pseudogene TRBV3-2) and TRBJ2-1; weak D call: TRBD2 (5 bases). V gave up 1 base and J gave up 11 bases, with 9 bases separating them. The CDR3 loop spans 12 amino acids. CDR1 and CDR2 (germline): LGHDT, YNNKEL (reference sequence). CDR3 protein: CASSQVPGKQFF. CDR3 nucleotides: TGTGCCAGCAGCCAAGTCCCGGGGAAGCAGTTCTTC.

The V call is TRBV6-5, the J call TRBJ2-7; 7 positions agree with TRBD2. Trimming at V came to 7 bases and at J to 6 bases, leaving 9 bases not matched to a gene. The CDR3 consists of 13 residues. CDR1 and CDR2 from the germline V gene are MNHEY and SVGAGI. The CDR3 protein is CASNPSGNGEQYF. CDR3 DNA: TGTGCCAGCAATCCGAGCGGGAATGGCGAGCAGTACTTC.